These 23 T cell receptor beta chains were sequenced from one sample in a study of blood T cell repertoires in COVID-19. TCRdb's table, derived via immunoSEQ multiplex PCR, lists solely in-frame clones and lacks some. The data contain 70,000 to 75,000 clones, roughly 80% of them seen just once; the ten biggest clones take up 1.8%. The sample taken for sequencing was peripheral blood. The source is a woman aged 55-70 years with acute or convalescent COVID-19.

This chain links TRBV12-3 or TRBV12-4 with TRBJ1-2; TRBD1 matches 8 bases. V shed 5 bases and J 8 bases; nucleotides not matched to a gene: 7. CDR3 length equals 13 residues. CDR3 nucleotides: TGTGCCAGCAGTCTTCAGGGGGCGCGAGGCTACACCTTC. Translation gives CASSLQGARGYTF.

The chain has TRBV5-4 and TRBJ1-6; D is perhaps TRBD1 (5 bases). V was cut by 0 bases and J by 9 bases, with 13 bases left in between. Germline CDR1 is SGHNT and CDR2 is YYREEE (reference sequence). This CDR3 spans 15 amino acids. The CDR3 DNA sequence: TGTGCCAGCAGCTTGGATCAGGGTGAGTTTTCACCCCTCCACTTT. As protein: CASSLDQGEFSPLHF.

This clone occurred once. The V gene is TRBV19, the J gene TRBJ1-6, with a possible D match to TRBD1 (5 bases). This CDR3 spans 13 amino acids. The germline V gene encodes CDR1 LNHDA and CDR2 SQIVND (reference sequence). Trimming left V 3 bases short and J 6 bases short, with 6 bases between. Here the CDR3 reads CASSIDSNSPLHF. CDR3 bases: TGTGCCAGTAGTATCGACAGTAATTCACCCCTCCACTTT.

This clone was seen just once. This chain uses TRBV20-1 with TRBJ1-6; TRBD1 matches at 10 bases. The V and J ends lost 5 bases and 14 bases, in that order; junction bases with no gene match: 3. This CDR3 region has 11 residues. CDR1 is DFQATT and CDR2 is SNEGSKA in the germline V gene (reference sequence). CDR3 sequence reads: CSAGQGGTLHF. CDR3 nucleotides: TGCAGTGCTGGACAGGGGGGGACCCTCCACTTT.

The chain is built from TRBV28 and TRBJ1-1, with D unclear. V lost 2 bases and J lost 1, with 5 bases in between. This CDR3 is 13 amino acids long. Germline V CDR1 and CDR2: MDHEN, SYDVKM. The CDR3 DNA is TGTGCCAGCAGTTTACGGGGGAACACTGAAGCTTTCTTT. Its protein is CASSLRGNTEAFF.

The chain couples TRBV27 to TRBJ1-1; 9 bases are shared with TRBD1. J was trimmed by 4 bases and V by 5 bases; bases with no gene match: 11. The CDR3 totals 16 residues. From germline, CDR1 is MNHEY and CDR2 SMNVEV (reference sequence). The CDR3 spells CASSRPDRGRGTEAFF. The CDR3 DNA sequence: TGTGCCAGCAGTCGCCCGGACAGGGGACGGGGCACTGAAGCTTTCTTT.

Worth noting for this clone: Its ends do not fully match the called genes, so a read error is possible. The V gene is TRBV28, the J gene TRBJ1-4; perhaps TRBD1 as D (6 bases). Germline values: CDR1 MDHEN, CDR2 SYDVKM. The CDR3 consists of 12 residues. CDR3 protein: CASSQWSGELVF. CDR3 nucleotide sequence: TGTGCCAGCAGTCAATGGTCAGGGGAACTGGTCTTT.

The chain carries TRBV3-1 (or the pseudogene TRBV3-2) and TRBJ2-5; 8 nucleotides line up with TRBD2. The CDR3 has 16 amino acids. V trimming: 1 base; J trimming: 0 bases; junction bases outside the gene matches: 4. The germline V gene encodes CDR1 LGHDT and CDR2 YNNKEL (reference sequence). For the CDR3, the DNA is TGTGCCAGCAGCCAAGGAGCTAGCGGGTACCAAGAGACCCAGTACTTC. Translated: CASSQGASGYQETQYF.

The chain links TRBV5-5 to TRBJ1-4; tentative D call: TRBD1 (5 bases). The CDR3 consists of 13 residues. The germline V gene has CDR1 SGHKS and CDR2 YYEKEE (reference sequence). V lost 1 base to trimming and J lost 8 bases, with 9 bases between them. The CDR3 nucleotides read TGTGCCAGCAGCTTGCAGGGAACCGAAAAACTGTTTTTT. The encoded protein is CASSLQGTEKLFF. Variable domain in full (rest from reference TRBV5-5 and TRBJ1-4): DAGVTQSPTHLIKTRGQQVTLRCSPISGHKSVSWYQQVLGQGPQFIFQYYEKEERGRGNFPDRFSARQFPNYSSELNVNALLLGDSALYLCASSLQGTEKLFFGSGTQLSVL.

The chain links TRBV5-4 to TRBJ1-2; D not certain. Germline CDR1 reads SGHNT; CDR2 reads YYREEE (reference sequence). With 1 base removed from V and 5 bases from J, the gap between germline ends came to 6 bases. The CDR3 contains 12 residues. For the CDR3, the DNA is TGTGCCAGCAGCTTGAACATATATGGCTACACCTTC. Amino acid sequence: CASSLNIYGYTF. The whole variable domain, filled in from reference TRBV5-4 and TRBJ1-2, reads ETGVTQSPTHLIKTRGQQVTLRCSSQSGHNTVSWYQQALGQGPQFIFQYYREEENGRGNFPPRFSGLQFPNYSSELNVNALELDDSALYLCASSLNIYGYTFGSGTRLTVV.

The chain couples TRBV2 to TRBJ1-3; tentative D call: TRBD1 (5 bases). The CDR3 sequence is 15 residues long. Germline V lookup: CDR1 SNHLY, CDR2 FYNNEI. Deletions cut 5 bases from V and 4 bases from J, with 15 bases between. CDR3 protein: CASSPEGSSGNTIYF. The DNA of the CDR3 is TGTGCCAGCAGTCCGGAGGGGAGCTCCGGAAACACCATATATTTT. The whole variable domain, filled in from reference TRBV2 and TRBJ1-3, reads EPEVTQTPSHQVTQMGQEVILRCVPISNHLYFYWYRQILGQKVEFLVSFYNNEISEKSEIFDDQFSVERPDGSNFTLKIRSTKLEDSAMYFCASSPEGSSGNTIYFGEGSWLTVV.

This sequence joins TRBV15 and TRBJ2-7; D remains unclear. V was clipped by 0 bases and J by 3 bases, with 12 bases between them. Germline CDR1 LNHNV, CDR2 YYDKDF (reference sequence). The CDR3 consists of 15 residues. CDR3 residues: CATSRDSGQIYEQYF. For the CDR3, the DNA is TGTGCCACCAGCAGAGATAGTGGGCAGATCTACGAGCAGTACTTC.

V and J are TRBV30 and TRBJ2-3; possible D gene TRBD2, 6 bases. V was shortened by 2 bases and J by 4 bases, with 13 bases between the two germline ends. The CDR3 consists of 14 residues. CDR1 is GTSNPN, CDR2 SVGIG, per germline (reference sequence). The CDR3 is CAWSLRGGADTQYF. CDR3 DNA: TGTGCCTGGAGTTTGCGGGGCGGGGCAGATACGCAGTATTTT.

This rearrangement joins TRBV20-1 to TRBJ1-1; no clear D gene. CDR1 and CDR2 from the germline V gene are DFQATT and SNEGSKA (reference sequence). The germline V and J ends were trimmed by 3 bases and 0 bases, with 8 bases remaining between them. The CDR3 is made up of 13 amino acids. CDR3 sequence (DNA): TGCAGTGCTAGTGAACAGATGAACACTGAAGCTTTCTTT. Translation gives CSASEQMNTEAFF.

The genes are TRBV18 and TRBJ2-1, with TRBD1 matching over 7 bases. V shed 2 bases, J shed 6 bases, and the junction held 7 bases outside the gene matches. CDR1 is KGHSH, CDR2 LQKENI, per germline. The CDR3 covers 15 residues. CDR3 nucleotide sequence: TGTGCCAGCTCACCAGACAGGGCCCCTTTCAATGAGCAGTTCTTC. Translating gives CASSPDRAPFNEQFF.

J is TRBJ2-3 and V is TRBV4-1, with 14 positions matching TRBD2. The CDR3 is 17 residues long. CDR1 and CDR2 from the germline V gene are MGHRA and YSYEKL. V was clipped by 4 bases and J by 4 bases; unmatched bases: 7. CDR3: CASSPPQGLAGADTQYF. The CDR3 coding sequence is TGCGCCAGCAGCCCGCCACAGGGACTAGCGGGAGCAGATACGCAGTATTTT.

The chain couples TRBV5-5 to TRBJ2-7, with 8 bases aligning to TRBD2. The germline V gene encodes CDR1 SGHKS and CDR2 YYEKEE (reference sequence). CDR3 length: 15 amino acids. J gave up 0 bases and V 2 bases, and 4 bases lay outside the gene matches. The CDR3 nucleotides are TGTGCCAGCAGCTTAGGACTAGCCGCCTCCTACGAGCAGTACTTC. Its protein product is CASSLGLAASYEQYF.

This chain uses TRBV5-4 with TRBJ2-3, with D possibly being TRBD2 (6 bases). CDR3 length equals 15 residues. The V end was cut by 1 base, the J end by 6 bases, with 15 bases between. In germline, CDR1 is SGHNT, CDR2 YYREEE (reference sequence). The CDR3 is CASSLPGLEADTQYF. The CDR3 coding sequence is TGTGCCAGCAGCTTGCCGGGACTGGAAGCGGATACGCAGTATTTT.

This rearrangement joins TRBV2 to TRBJ2-5; 13 bases fit TRBD2. Trimming took 6 bases from V and 2 from J; bases not matched to a gene: 6. This CDR3 region has 16 residues. The germline CDR1 and CDR2 sequences are SNHLY and FYNNEI. CDR3 loop: CASRTTSGRTQETQYF. CDR3 coding DNA: TGTGCCAGCAGGACGACTAGCGGGAGGACACAAGAGACCCAGTACTTC.

CDR3 amino acids: CASSYEGTSYEQYF. The CDR3 DNA reads as TGTGCCAGTAGTTACGAGGGCACGTCCTACGAGCAGTACTTC. V usage is TRBV19 and J usage is TRBJ2-7, with a possible D match to TRBD2 (5 bases). Looked up from germline, CDR1 is LNHDA and CDR2 is SQIVND (reference sequence). There are 14 residues in the CDR3. V gave up 5 bases and J gave up 1 base, with 12 bases separating them.

V and J are TRBV19 and TRBJ1-2; 7 bases fit TRBD1. CDR3 length: 15 residues. J lost 4 bases, V lost 7 bases, and 12 bases had no gene match. Germline values: CDR1 LNHDA, CDR2 SQIVND (reference sequence). The CDR3 reads CASTPRQGGPYGYTF. The CDR3 DNA follows: TGTGCCAGTACCCCAAGACAGGGTGGTCCCTATGGCTACACCTTC.

This chain joins TRBV27 and TRBJ1-1; unclear D gene. The ends were cut back, 1 base at V and 1 base at J, with 4 bases in the middle. The germline V gene encodes CDR1 MNHEY and CDR2 SMNVEV (reference sequence). The CDR3 spans 13 residues. In DNA, the CDR3 is TGTGCCAGCAGTTTATATAGGAACACTGAAGCTTTCTTT. It codes for CASSLYRNTEAFF.

V gene TRBV2 combines with J gene TRBJ2-3, with TRBD2 as a possible D gene (5 bases). Germline V gene lookup returns CDR1 SNHLY and CDR2 FYNNEI. This CDR3 region has 17 residues. Trimming removed 7 bases at V and 1 base at J, with 21 bases between. The chain's CDR3 is CASNQRVTSQGTDTQYF. In DNA form, the CDR3 reads TGTGCCAGCAACCAGAGGGTAACCAGTCAGGGCACAGATACGCAGTATTTT.